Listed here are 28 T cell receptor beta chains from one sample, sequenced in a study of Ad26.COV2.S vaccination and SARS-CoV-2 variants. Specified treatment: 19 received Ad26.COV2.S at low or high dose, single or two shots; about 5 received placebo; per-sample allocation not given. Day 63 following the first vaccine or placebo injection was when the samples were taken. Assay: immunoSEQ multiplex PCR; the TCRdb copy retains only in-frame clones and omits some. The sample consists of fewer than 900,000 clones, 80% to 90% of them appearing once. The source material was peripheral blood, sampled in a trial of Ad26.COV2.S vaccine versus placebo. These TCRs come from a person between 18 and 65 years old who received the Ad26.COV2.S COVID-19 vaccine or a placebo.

This chain's CDR3 is CASSRQGRGNYGYTF. CDR3 sequence (DNA): TGTGCCAGCAGCAGACAGGGAAGGGGAAACTATGGCTACACCTTC. The V gene is TRBV6-5, the J gene TRBJ1-2; 7 bases are a match to TRBD1. Germline V gene sequence: CDR1 MNHEY, CDR2 SVGAGI. Losses at the gene ends were 6 bases for V and 2 bases for J; bases not matched to a gene: 9. The CDR3 consists of 15 residues.

Here the CDR3 reads CASSLTRTAVFEKLFF. CDR3 DNA: TGTGCCAGCAGCTTAACGAGGACGGCAGTTTTTGAAAAACTGTTTTTT. The rearrangement links TRBV7-2 to TRBJ1-4; D uncertain. The V and J ends lost 2 bases and 7 bases respectively, with 17 bases between them. The CDR3 is made up of 16 amino acids. Looked up from germline, CDR1 is SGHTA and CDR2 is FQGNSA.

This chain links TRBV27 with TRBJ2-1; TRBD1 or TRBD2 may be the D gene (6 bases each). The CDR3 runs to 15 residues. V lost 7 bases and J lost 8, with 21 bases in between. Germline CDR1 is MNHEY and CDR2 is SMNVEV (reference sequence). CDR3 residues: CASKQPQGLRDEQFF. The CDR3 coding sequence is TGTGCCAGCAAGCAACCACAGGGACTTCGGGATGAGCAGTTCTTC.

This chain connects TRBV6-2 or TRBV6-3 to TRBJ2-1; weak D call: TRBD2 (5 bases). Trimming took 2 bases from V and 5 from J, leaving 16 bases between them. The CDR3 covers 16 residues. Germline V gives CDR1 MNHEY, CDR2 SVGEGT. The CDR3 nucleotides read TGTGCCAGCAGTTACGGAGGAACGAACCTGCACAATGAGCAGTTCTTC. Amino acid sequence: CASSYGGTNLHNEQFF.

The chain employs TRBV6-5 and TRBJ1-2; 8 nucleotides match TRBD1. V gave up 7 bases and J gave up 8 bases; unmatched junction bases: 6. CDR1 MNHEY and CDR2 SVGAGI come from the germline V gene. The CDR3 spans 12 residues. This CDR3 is CASTRQGSGYTF. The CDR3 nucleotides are TGTGCCAGCACTCGACAGGGGAGCGGCTACACCTTC.

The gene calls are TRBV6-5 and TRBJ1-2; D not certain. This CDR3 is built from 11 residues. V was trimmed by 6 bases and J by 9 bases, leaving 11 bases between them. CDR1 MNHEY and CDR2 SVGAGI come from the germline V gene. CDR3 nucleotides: TGTGCCAGCAGGACGGAGCTTAGCTACACCTTC. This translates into CASRTELSYTF.

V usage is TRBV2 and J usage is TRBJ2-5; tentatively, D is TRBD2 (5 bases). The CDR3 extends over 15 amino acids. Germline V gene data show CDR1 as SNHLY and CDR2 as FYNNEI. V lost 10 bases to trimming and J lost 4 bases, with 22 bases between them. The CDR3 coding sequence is TGTGCCATCCACCGAGGAGGCCTTGAGGGAGAGACCCAGTACTTC. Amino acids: CAIHRGGLEGETQYF.

The CDR3 DNA reads TGTGCCAGCAGCGAAGGCGCGGGAGCTAATGAAAAACTGTTTTTT. It is translated as CASSEGAGANEKLFF. The V and J genes are TRBV7-7 and TRBJ1-4; D remains unclear. Germline lookup yields CDR1 SSHAT and CDR2 FNYEAQ (reference sequence). The CDR3 loop spans 15 amino acids. Between the trimmed V and J ends, which lost 5 bases and 3 bases, there was a span of 13 bases.

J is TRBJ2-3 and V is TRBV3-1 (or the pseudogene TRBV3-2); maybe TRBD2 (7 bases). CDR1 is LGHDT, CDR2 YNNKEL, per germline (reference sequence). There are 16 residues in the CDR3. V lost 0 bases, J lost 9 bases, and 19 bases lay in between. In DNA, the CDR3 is TGTGCCAGCAGCCAAGAGTGGGGGGGGCCGGTCGAGACGCAGTATTTT. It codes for CASSQEWGGPVETQYF.

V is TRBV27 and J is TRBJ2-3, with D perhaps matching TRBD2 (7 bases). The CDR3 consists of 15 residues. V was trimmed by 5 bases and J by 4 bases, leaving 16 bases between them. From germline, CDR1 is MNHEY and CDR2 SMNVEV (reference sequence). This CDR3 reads CASSVWGGQADTQYF. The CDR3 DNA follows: TGTGCCAGCAGTGTCTGGGGGGGCCAGGCAGATACGCAGTATTTT.

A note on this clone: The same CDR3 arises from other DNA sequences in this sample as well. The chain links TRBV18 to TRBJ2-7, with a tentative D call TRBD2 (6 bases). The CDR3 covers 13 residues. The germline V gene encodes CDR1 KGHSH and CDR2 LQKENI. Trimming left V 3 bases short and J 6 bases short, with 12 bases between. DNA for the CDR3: TGTGCCAGCTCACCCCCCGGGGGTGGCGAGCAGTACTTC. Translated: CASSPPGGGEQYF.

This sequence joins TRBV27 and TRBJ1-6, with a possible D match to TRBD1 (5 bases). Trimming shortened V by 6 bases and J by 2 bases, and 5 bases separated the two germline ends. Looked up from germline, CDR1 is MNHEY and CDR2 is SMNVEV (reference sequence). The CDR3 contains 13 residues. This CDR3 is CASRGAYNSPLHF. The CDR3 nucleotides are TGTGCCAGCAGGGGGGCCTATAATTCACCCCTCCACTTT.

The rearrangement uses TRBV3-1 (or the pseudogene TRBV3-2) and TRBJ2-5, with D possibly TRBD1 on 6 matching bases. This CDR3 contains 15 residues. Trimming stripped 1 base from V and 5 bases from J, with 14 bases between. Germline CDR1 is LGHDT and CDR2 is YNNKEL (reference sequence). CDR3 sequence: CASSQALGQGETQYF. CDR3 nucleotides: TGTGCCAGCAGCCAAGCCCTTGGGCAGGGGGAGACCCAGTACTTC.

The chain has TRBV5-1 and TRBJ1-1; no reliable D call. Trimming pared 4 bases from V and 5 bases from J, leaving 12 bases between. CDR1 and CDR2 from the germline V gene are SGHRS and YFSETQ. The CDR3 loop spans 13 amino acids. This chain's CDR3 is CASSLDGSTEAFF. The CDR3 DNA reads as TGCGCCAGCAGCCTGGACGGGAGTACTGAAGCTTTCTTT.

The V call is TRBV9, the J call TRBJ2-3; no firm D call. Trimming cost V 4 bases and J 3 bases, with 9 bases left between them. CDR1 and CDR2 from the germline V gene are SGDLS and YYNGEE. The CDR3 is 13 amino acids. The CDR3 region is CASSPGRTDTQYF. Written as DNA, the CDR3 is TGTGCCAGCAGCCCCGGGCGGACAGATACGCAGTATTTT.

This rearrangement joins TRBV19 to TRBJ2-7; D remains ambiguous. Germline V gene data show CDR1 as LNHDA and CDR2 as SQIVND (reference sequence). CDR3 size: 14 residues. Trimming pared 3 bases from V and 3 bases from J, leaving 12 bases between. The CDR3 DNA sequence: TGTGCCAGTAGTATTGGGCCCGGCAACTACGAGCAGTACTTC. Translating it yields CASSIGPGNYEQYF.

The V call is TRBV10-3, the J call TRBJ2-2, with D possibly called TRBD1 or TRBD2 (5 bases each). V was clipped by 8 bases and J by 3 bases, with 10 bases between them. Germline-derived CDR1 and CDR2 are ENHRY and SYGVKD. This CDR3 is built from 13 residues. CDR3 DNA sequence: TGTGCCATCGGGGACCTGGACACCGGGGAGCTGTTTTTT. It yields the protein CAIGDLDTGELFF.

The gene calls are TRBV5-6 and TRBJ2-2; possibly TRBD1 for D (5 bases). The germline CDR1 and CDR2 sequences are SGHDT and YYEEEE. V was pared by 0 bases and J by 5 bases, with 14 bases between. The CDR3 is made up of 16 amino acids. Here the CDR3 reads CASSLGPNRITGELFF. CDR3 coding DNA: TGTGCCAGCAGCTTGGGTCCCAACAGGATTACCGGGGAGCTGTTTTTT.

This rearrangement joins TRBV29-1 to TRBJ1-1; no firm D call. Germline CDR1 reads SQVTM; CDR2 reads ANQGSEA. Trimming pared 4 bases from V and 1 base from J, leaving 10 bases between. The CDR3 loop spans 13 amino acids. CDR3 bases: TGCAGCGTTGCTTATAGGGCGAACACTGAAGCTTTCTTT. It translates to CSVAYRANTEAFF.

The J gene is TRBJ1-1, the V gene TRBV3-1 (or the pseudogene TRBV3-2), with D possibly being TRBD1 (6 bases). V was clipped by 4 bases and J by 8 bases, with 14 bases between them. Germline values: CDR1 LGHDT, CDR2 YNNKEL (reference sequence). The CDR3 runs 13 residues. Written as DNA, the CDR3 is TGTGCCAGCAGCCGAAGTGAGACAGGAGAAGCTTTCTTT. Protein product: CASSRSETGEAFF.

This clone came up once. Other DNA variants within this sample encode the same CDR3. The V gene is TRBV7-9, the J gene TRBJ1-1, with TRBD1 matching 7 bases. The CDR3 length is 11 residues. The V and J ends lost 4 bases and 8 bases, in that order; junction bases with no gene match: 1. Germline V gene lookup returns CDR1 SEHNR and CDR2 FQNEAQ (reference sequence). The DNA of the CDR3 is TGTGCCAGCAGCTCGACAGGGGAAGCTTTCTTT. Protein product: CASSSTGEAFF.

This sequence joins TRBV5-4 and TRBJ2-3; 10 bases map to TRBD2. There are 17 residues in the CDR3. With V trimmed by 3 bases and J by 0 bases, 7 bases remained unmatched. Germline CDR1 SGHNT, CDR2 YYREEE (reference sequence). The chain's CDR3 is CASSSKLAGPSTDTQYF. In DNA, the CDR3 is TGTGCCAGCAGCTCAAAACTAGCGGGGCCTAGCACAGATACGCAGTATTTT.

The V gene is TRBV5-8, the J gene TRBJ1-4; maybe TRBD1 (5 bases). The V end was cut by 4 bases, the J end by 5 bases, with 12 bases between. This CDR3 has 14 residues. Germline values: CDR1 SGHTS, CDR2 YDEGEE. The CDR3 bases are TGTGCCAGCAGCCCGGGACGGGTGAATGAAAAACTGTTTTTT. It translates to CASSPGRVNEKLFF.

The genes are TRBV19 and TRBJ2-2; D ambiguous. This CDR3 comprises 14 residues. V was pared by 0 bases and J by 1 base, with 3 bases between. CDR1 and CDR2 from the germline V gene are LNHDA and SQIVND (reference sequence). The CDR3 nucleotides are TGTGCCAGTAGTATAGATGGGAACACCGGGGAGCTGTTTTTT. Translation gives CASSIDGNTGELFF.

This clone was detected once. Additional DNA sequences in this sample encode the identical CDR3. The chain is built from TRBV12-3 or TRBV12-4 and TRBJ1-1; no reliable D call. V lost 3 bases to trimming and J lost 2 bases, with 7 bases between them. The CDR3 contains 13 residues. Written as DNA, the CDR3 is TGTGCCAGCAGTTTGGGCAGAAACACTGAAGCTTTCTTT. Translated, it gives CASSLGRNTEAFF.

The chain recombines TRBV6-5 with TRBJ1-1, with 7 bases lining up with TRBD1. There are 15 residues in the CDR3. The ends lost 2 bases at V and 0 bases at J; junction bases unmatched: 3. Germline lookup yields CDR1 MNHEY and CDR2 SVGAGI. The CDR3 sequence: CASSYAGGLNTEAFF. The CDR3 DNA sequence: TGTGCCAGCAGTTACGCAGGGGGATTGAACACTGAAGCTTTCTTT.

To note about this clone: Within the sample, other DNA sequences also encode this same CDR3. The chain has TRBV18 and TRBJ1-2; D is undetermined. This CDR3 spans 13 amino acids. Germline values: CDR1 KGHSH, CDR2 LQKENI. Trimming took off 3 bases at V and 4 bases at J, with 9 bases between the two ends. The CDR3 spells CASSPPAGYGYTF. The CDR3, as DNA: TGTGCCAGCTCACCTCCCGCGGGCTATGGCTACACCTTC.

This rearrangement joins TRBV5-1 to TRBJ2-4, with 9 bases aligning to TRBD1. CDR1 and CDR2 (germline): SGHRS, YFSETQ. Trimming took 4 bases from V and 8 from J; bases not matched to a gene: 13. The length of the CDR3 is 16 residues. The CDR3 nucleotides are TGCGCCAGCAGCGAAACGGGACAGGGTTTGACGGACATTCAGTACTTC. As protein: CASSETGQGLTDIQYF.